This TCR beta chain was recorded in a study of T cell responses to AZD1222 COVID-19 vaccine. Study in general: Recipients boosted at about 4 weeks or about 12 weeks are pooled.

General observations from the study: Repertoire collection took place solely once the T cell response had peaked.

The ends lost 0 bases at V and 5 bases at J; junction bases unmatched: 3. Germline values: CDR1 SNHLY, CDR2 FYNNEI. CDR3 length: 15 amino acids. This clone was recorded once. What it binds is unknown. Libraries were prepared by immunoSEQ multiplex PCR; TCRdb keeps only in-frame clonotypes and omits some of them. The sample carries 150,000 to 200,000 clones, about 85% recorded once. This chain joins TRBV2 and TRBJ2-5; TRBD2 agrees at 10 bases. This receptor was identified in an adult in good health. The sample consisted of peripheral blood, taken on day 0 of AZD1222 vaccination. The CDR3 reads CASSEASGRWETQYF. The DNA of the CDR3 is TGTGCCAGCAGTGAAGCTAGCGGGAGGTGGGAGACCCAGTACTTC.